Listed below are T cell receptor beta chains from one sample, sequenced in a study of OX40 agonist ivuxolimab in advanced cancers. Method: immunoSEQ multiplex PCR; TCRdb's copy keeps in-frame clones and lacks some. The sample lists roughly 71,000 clones, around 93% occurring once. The sequencing used CD4+ or CD8+ T cells sorted from blood, collected in a trial of the OX40 agonist ivuxolimab. The receptors here all came from an adult with an advanced solid tumor such as melanoma, head and neck, liver or kidney cancer. The conserved cysteine and the conserved F or W are not part of the CDR3 here. Size is stated for part of the rows, as once, few or many counts, or as a class when the clone is expanded.

v_call	j_call	clone_size	cdr3_aa
TRBV28	TRBJ2-3	NA	ASSSLIRTGRNSDTQY
TRBV11-2	TRBJ2-1	NA	ASSPYGLNEQF
TRBV10-2	TRBJ2-3	NA	ASSEATSGVSDTQY
TRBV27	TRBJ1-1	once	ASSLGGLGTEAF
TRBV2	TRBJ1-4	once	ASIGFGDNEKLF
TRBV19	TRBJ1-5	NA	ASSPLGAGDNQPQH
TRBV27	TRBJ2-1	NA	ASSLGLAGVNEQF
TRBV28	TRBJ2-7	once	ASSLRGLAGAYEQY
TRBV19	TRBJ2-5	NA	ASSLNNPGETQY
TRBV13	TRBJ2-2	NA	ASSLRAGRPGELF
TRBV7-2	TRBJ2-1	NA	ASSLSSGGYNEQF
TRBV6-6	TRBJ1-5	NA	ASSPDRNNQPQH
TRBV5-8	NA	NA	ASNPIGTDLPSSYEQY
TRBV11-2	TRBJ1-4	NA	ASSLVYSANEKLF
TRBV4-3	TRBJ2-1	NA	ASSQAEHNEQF
TRBV15	TRBJ2-1	few	ATSRVGQGAYNEQF
TRBV27	TRBJ2-2	NA	ASSLGSLSHGELF
TRBV6-4	TRBJ2-7	NA	ASSPGQGAYEQY
TRBV27	TRBJ2-7	NA	ASSLSPQEQY
TRBV11-2	TRBJ2-3	NA	ASSHIRGEGFTDTQY
TRBV7-9	TRBJ2-7	NA	ASSPTREIEEQY
TRBV5-5	TRBJ2-7	NA	ASSPRFSYEQY
TRBV28	TRBJ2-1	once	ASKGQGYNEQF
TRBV6-5	TRBJ2-7	NA	ASSGSYEQY
TRBV18	TRBJ2-7	NA	ASSPYGESYEQY
TRBV4-2	TRBJ1-4	few	ASSPRTGTNEKLF
TRBV5-1	TRBJ2-7	NA	ASSPHWDEQY
TRBV5-1	TRBJ2-3	NA	ASSLAGTRTDTQY
TRBV2	TRBJ2-1	NA	ASSHEGQGHNEQF
TRBV5-3	TRBJ2-2	once	ARSLVRRENTGELF
TRBV11-1	TRBJ2-5	NA	ASSYGQGWETQY
TRBV7-9	TRBJ2-4	NA	ASSFGGAKNIQY
TRBV28	TRBJ1-5	NA	ASRDYSNQPQH
TRBV7-3	TRBJ2-1	NA	ASSPSGSSYNEQF
TRBV28	TRBJ2-1	NA	ASTNPAIGYESF
TRBV28	TRBJ2-7	NA	ASSLGTNAYEQY
TRBV28	TRBJ2-1	NA	ASSLGLAGGPYNEQF
TRBV4-3	TRBJ1-5	NA	ASSQDHTGSNQPQH
TRBV4-1	TRBJ2-1	NA	ASSPTSGRGNEQF
TRBV6-1	TRBJ2-2	NA	ATWSETGELF
TRBV7-9	TRBJ2-3	NA	ASSADSTDTQY
TRBV19	TRBJ2-1	NA	ASQPPDVYNEQF
TRBV10-3	TRBJ2-1	NA	AISGRTGTHEQF
TRBV5-4	TRBJ1-1	NA	ASSGDRGQAF
TRBV10-3	TRBJ2-3	NA	AISESVLPGVNTDTQY
TRBV11-2	TRBJ1-4	NA	ASSSRGRVGEKLF
TRBV4-3	TRBJ2-5	NA	ASSRTADRREETQY